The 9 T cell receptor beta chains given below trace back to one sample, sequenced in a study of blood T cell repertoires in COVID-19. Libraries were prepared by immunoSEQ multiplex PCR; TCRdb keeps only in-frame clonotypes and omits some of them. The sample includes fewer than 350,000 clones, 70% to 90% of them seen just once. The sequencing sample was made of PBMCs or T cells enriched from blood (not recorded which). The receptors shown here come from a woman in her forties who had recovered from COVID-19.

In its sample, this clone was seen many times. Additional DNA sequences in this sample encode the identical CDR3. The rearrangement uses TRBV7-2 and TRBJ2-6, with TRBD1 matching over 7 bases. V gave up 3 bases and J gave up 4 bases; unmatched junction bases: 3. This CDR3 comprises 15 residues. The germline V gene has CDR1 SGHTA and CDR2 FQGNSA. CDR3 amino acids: CASSLDRSGANVLTF. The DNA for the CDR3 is TGTGCCAGCAGCTTGGACAGGTCCGGGGCCAACGTCCTGACTTTC.

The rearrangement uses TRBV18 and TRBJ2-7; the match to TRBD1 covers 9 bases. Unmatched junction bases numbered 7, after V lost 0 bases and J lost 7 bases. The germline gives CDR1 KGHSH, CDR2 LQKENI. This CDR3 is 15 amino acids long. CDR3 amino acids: CASSPPGQGPIEQYF. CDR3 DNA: TGTGCCAGCTCACCACCGGGACAGGGACCCATTGAGCAGTACTTC.

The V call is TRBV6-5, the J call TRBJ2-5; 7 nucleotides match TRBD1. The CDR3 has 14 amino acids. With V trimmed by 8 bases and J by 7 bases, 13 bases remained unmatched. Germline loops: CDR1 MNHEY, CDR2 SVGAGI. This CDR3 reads CASADRAPSRTQYF. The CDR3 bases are TGTGCCAGCGCCGACAGGGCACCTTCGCGGACCCAGTACTTC.

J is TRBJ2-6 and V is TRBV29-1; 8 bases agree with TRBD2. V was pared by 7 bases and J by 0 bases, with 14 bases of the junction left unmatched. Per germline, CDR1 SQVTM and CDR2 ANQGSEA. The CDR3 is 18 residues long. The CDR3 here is CSARSGTSPFSGANVLTF. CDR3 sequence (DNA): TGCAGCGCTAGGTCTGGGACTAGTCCCTTCTCTGGGGCCAACGTCCTGACTTTC.

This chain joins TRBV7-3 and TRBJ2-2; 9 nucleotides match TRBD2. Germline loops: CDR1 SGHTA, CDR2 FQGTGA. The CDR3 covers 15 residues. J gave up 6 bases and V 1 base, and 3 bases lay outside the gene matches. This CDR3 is CASSLRASGAGELFF. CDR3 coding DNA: TGTGCCAGCAGCTTAAGGGCTAGCGGGGCCGGGGAGCTGTTTTTT.

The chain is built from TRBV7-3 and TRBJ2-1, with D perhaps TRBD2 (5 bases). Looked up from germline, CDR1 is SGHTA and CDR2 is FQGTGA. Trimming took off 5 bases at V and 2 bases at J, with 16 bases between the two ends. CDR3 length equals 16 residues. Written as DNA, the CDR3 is TGTGCCAGCAGCCTGACCTTAGCGCCCCCCTACAATGAGCAGTTCTTC. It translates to CASSLTLAPPYNEQFF. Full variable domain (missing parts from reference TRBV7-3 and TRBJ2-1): GAGVSQTPSNKVTEKGKYVELRCDPISGHTALYWYRQSLGQGPEFLIYFQGTGAADDSGLPNDRFFAVRPEGSVSTLKIQRTERGDSAVYLCASSLTLAPPYNEQFFGPGTRLTVL.

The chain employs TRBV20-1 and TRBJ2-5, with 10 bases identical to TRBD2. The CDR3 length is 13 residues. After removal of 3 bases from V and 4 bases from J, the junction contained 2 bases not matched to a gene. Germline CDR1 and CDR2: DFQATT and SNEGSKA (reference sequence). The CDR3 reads CSASLAGVETQYF. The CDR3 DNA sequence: TGCAGTGCTAGTCTAGCGGGAGTAGAGACCCAGTACTTC.

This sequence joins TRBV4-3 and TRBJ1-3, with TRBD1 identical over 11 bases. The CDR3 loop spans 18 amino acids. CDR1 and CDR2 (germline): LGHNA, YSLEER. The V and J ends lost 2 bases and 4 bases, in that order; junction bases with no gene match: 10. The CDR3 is CASSQIGGQGARGNTIYF. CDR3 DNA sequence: TGCGCCAGCAGCCAAATAGGTGGACAGGGGGCGAGAGGAAACACCATATATTTT.

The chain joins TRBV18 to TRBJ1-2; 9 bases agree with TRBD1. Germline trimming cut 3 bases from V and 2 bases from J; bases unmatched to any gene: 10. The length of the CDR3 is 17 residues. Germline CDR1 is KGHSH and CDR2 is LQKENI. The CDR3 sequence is CASSPRELTGGNYGYTF. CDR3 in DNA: TGTGCCAGCTCACCCCGGGAATTGACAGGGGGGAACTATGGCTACACCTTC.